The 3 T cell receptor beta chains below come from one sample, sequenced in a study of cytomegalovirus exposure and HLA in healthy donors (TCRdb year 2017). Libraries were made using the immunoSEQ multiplex PCR assay. The multiplex PCR relied on a mix of 60 forward primers for TCR Vbeta segments and 13 reverse primers for TCR Jbeta segments. Sourced from immuneACCESS, this table was stored by TCRdb with only in-frame sequences that have V and J called. A share of the clones is absent; for the studies checked, an unresolved V gene accounts for under half, and the remainder has no known explanation. This sample lists 130,000 or so clones; around four fifths were detected once. The biggest ten clones account for around 2% of the sample. Sequences were obtained from PBMCs. Receptors were obtained from a woman aged 40 to 55 in good health and CMV-seronegative.

The genes are TRBV7-9 and TRBJ2-1; a possible D gene is TRBD1 (5 bases). Trimming cost V 2 bases and J 3 bases, with 8 bases left between them. Germline CDR1 is SEHNR and CDR2 is FQNEAQ (reference sequence). The CDR3 extends over 14 amino acids. CDR3 coding DNA: TGTGCCAGCAGCTTAACGACAGTCTACAATGAGCAGTTCTTC. Protein product: CASSLTTVYNEQFF.

This sequence joins TRBV10-3 and TRBJ2-2; TRBD1 matches 11 bases. CDR1 is ENHRY, CDR2 SYGVKD, per germline. V shed 6 bases, J shed 5 bases, and the junction held 8 bases outside the gene matches. The CDR3 spans 16 residues. CDR3 residues: CAIRNRDRGATGELFF. CDR3 sequence (DNA): TGTGCCATCAGGAACCGGGACAGGGGGGCGACCGGGGAGCTGTTTTTT.

The chain couples TRBV5-1 to TRBJ1-4, with D maybe TRBD1 (5 bases). Per the germline V gene, CDR1 is SGHRS and CDR2 is YFSETQ. V gave up 3 bases and J gave up 7 bases, with 16 bases separating them. The length of the CDR3 is 15 residues. The CDR3 protein is CASSYNSGGSEKLFF. DNA of the CDR3: TGCGCCAGCAGCTACAACTCGGGGGGGAGTGAAAAACTGTTTTTT.